The 24 T cell receptor beta chains presented below share a single source sample, sequenced in a study of T cell changes during pregnancy in multiple sclerosis. Data came from immunoSEQ multiplex PCR; TCRdb stores just in-frame clones and leaves some out. The sample consists of around 61,000 clones, more than 75% of them appearing once. The sequenced sample was peripheral blood from another person, used as feeder cells. These receptors came from a human donor whose cells served as feeder cells for cultures in a pregnancy study.

The rearrangement uses TRBV6-1 and TRBJ2-1; 15 nucleotides agree with TRBD2. CDR3 size: 19 residues. Germline lookup yields CDR1 MNHNS and CDR2 SASEGT. V gave up 4 bases and J gave up 1 base; unmatched junction bases: 8. CDR3 loop: CASSGSGTSGRRSYNEQFF. The CDR3 DNA reads TGTGCCAGCAGTGGGTCCGGGACTAGCGGGAGGAGGTCCTACAATGAGCAGTTCTTC.

This chain joins TRBV19 and TRBJ1-5; 7 nucleotides match TRBD1. Germline loops: CDR1 LNHDA, CDR2 SQIVND (reference sequence). V trimming: 9 bases; J trimming: 3 bases; junction bases outside the gene matches: 5. The CDR3 has 13 residues. CDR3 sequence (DNA): TGTGCCAGCAACACAGGGGTCAATCAGCCCCAGCATTTT. Translating it yields CASNTGVNQPQHF.

In its sample, this clone was seen once. This chain uses TRBV2 with TRBJ1-1; no reliable D call. Germline assignment: CDR1 SNHLY and CDR2 FYNNEI. The CDR3 runs to 11 residues. Trimming stripped 11 bases from V and 8 bases from J, with 15 bases between. The CDR3 spells CAGRGQKEAFF. CDR3 sequence (DNA): TGTGCCGGTCGAGGTCAAAAAGAAGCTTTCTTT.

V and J are TRBV2 and TRBJ1-2; TRBD1 might be the D (5 bases). The CDR3 sequence is 15 residues long. Trimming stripped 5 bases from V and 2 bases from J, with 15 bases between. The germline gives CDR1 SNHLY, CDR2 FYNNEI. The CDR3 sequence: CASSLTGGGNYGYTF. In DNA form, the CDR3 reads TGTGCCAGCAGTCTAACTGGGGGGGGGAACTATGGCTACACCTTC.

The chain combines TRBV11-1 with TRBJ2-3, with D perhaps TRBD2 (6 bases). There are 14 residues in the CDR3. V was pared by 5 bases and J by 13 bases, with 22 bases between. Looked up from germline, CDR1 is SGHAT and CDR2 is FQDESV (reference sequence). CDR3 in DNA: TGTGCCAGCAGCATGACCTCCGGGACTGACCTCAAGTATTTT. Translation: CASSMTSGTDLKYF.

This clone was observed many times. The rearrangement uses TRBV6-4 and TRBJ2-3, with 7 positions matching TRBD2. CDR3 size: 14 residues. Trimming removed 2 bases from V and 4 bases from J; junction bases left unmatched: 3. Germline-derived CDR1 and CDR2 are MRHNA and SNTAGT. This CDR3 is CASSDLAGADTQYF. Here the CDR3 DNA reads TGTGCCAGCAGTGACCTGGCGGGAGCAGATACGCAGTATTTT.

The chain links TRBV14 to TRBJ2-1; unclear D gene. Trimming shortened V by 4 bases and J by 1 base, and 8 bases separated the two germline ends. The CDR3 is 14 residues long. Per germline, CDR1 SGHDN and CDR2 FVKESK. This CDR3 reads CASSPRLSYNEQFF. The DNA of the CDR3 is TGTGCCAGCAGCCCTCGGCTTTCCTACAATGAGCAGTTCTTC.

The CDR3 loop reads CASSADRGSGNTIYF. The CDR3 DNA is TGTGCCAGCAGCGCGGACAGGGGCTCTGGAAACACCATATATTTT. V is TRBV2 and J is TRBJ1-3; 9 nucleotides line up with TRBD1. CDR1 SNHLY and CDR2 FYNNEI come from the germline V gene. Trimming at V came to 6 bases and at J to 0 bases, leaving 3 bases not matched to a gene. The CDR3 covers 15 residues.

The rearrangement joins TRBV7-2 to TRBJ2-4, with TRBD2 as a possible D gene (5 bases). Deletions cut 5 bases from V and 0 bases from J, with 8 bases between. The CDR3 sequence is 14 residues long. The germline gives CDR1 SGHTA, CDR2 FQGNSA. The CDR3: CASSLTIAKNIQYF. The CDR3 DNA reads TGTGCCAGCAGCCTGACTATAGCCAAAAACATTCAGTACTTC. Based on the CDR3 plus reference TRBV7-2 and TRBJ2-4, the full variable domain is GAGVSQSPSNKVTEKGKDVELRCDPISGHTALYWYRQSLGQGLEFLIYFQGNSAPDKSGLPSDRFSAERTGGSVSTLTIQRTQQEDSAVYLCASSLTIAKNIQYFGAGTRLSVL.

The chain recombines TRBV5-4 with TRBJ1-2; D gene unclear. The CDR3 has 14 residues. The germline V gene encodes CDR1 SGHNT and CDR2 YYREEE (reference sequence). With 0 bases removed from V and 2 bases from J, the gap between germline ends came to 8 bases. Here the CDR3 reads CASSLVTTNYGYTF. In DNA, the CDR3 is TGTGCCAGCAGCTTGGTTACAACCAACTATGGCTACACCTTC.

The chain joins TRBV28 to TRBJ1-2; D is possibly TRBD1 (6 bases). Trimming took 8 bases from V and 8 from J, leaving 15 bases between them. The CDR3 totals 12 residues. The germline V gene has CDR1 MDHEN and CDR2 SYDVKM. CDR3 protein: CASQQGVLGYTF. CDR3 in DNA: TGTGCCAGCCAACAGGGCGTTCTGGGCTACACCTTC.

This sequence joins TRBV6-1 and TRBJ2-7; D possibly corresponds to TRBD1 (5 bases). Germline-derived CDR1 and CDR2 are MNHNS and SASEGT. The CDR3 contains 12 residues. V lost 5 bases and J lost 3, with 8 bases in between. The chain's CDR3 is CASSSDSYEQYF. The CDR3 DNA reads as TGTGCCAGCAGTTCCGACAGCTACGAGCAGTACTTC.

A word on this clone: An end of the junction differs from the germline gene, which may be a read error. The chain uses TRBV7-7 and TRBJ2-7; D remains unclear. CDR1 SSHAT and CDR2 FNYEAQ come from the germline V gene (reference sequence). There are 16 residues in the CDR3. CDR3 residues: CASSPLGGSKAYEQYF. The CDR3 DNA is TGTGCTAGCAGCCCTCTCGGTGGGTCTAAAGCCTACGAGCAGTACTTC.

This chain uses TRBV15 with TRBJ2-5, with 8 nucleotides matching TRBD2. This CDR3 region has 14 residues. With 7 bases clipped from V and 1 base from J, the junction kept 5 bases outside the gene matches. The germline CDR1 and CDR2 sequences are LNHNV and YYDKDF (reference sequence). The CDR3 bases are TGTGCCACCAACGGCGGGGGGACCCAAGAGACCCAGTACTTC. Translated, it gives CATNGGGTQETQYF. The full variable domain, its missing parts supplied by reference TRBV15 and TRBJ2-5, is DAMVIQNPRYQVTQFGKPVTLSCSQTLNHNVMYWYQQKSSQAPKLLFHYYDKDFNNEADTPDNFQSRRPNTSFCFLDIRSPGLGDTAMYLCATNGGGTQETQYFGPGTRLLVL.

The genes are TRBV4-2 and TRBJ2-5; TRBD2 agrees at 16 bases. Looked up from germline, CDR1 is LGHNA and CDR2 is YNFKEQ. The V gene end was trimmed by 3 bases and the J gene end by 4 bases; junction bases not matched to a gene: 11. The CDR3 runs to 19 residues. The DNA of the CDR3 is TGTGCCAGCAGCCACGCCGGGACTAGCGGGGGGGCCTTCGCAGAGACCCAGTACTTC. Its translation: CASSHAGTSGGAFAETQYF.

The chain has TRBV27 and TRBJ2-7; the match to TRBD2 covers 9 bases. With 3 bases clipped from V and 3 bases from J, the junction kept 3 bases outside the gene matches. Germline CDR1 is MNHEY and CDR2 is SMNVEV (reference sequence). The CDR3 is 14 amino acids. The CDR3 sequence: CASSFGTSSYEQYF. CDR3 bases: TGTGCCAGCAGTTTTGGGACTAGCAGCTACGAGCAGTACTTC.

The V and J genes are TRBV5-1 and TRBJ2-3; 7 bases agree with TRBD2. Germline CDR1 reads SGHRS; CDR2 reads YFSETQ. The CDR3 spans 16 residues. The V segment lost 0 bases and the J segment 2 bases; nucleotides outside the gene matches: 6. The CDR3 DNA reads as TGCGCCAGCAGCTTGGCTACTAGCGAAAACACAGATACGCAGTATTTT. It encodes CASSLATSENTDTQYF. The variable domain in full, completed from reference TRBV5-1 and TRBJ2-3, reads KAGVTQTPRYLIKTRGQQVTLSCSPISGHRSVSWYQQTPGQGLQFLFEYFSETQRNKGNFPGRFSGRQFSNSRSEMNVSTLELGDSALYLCASSLATSENTDTQYFGPGTRLTVL.

CDR3 loop: CASSYNYGGGETQYF. In DNA form, the CDR3 reads TGTGCCAGCAGTTACAACTATGGGGGAGGGGAGACCCAGTACTTC. The V call is TRBV27, the J call TRBJ2-5; 7 positions agree with TRBD2. In germline, CDR1 is MNHEY, CDR2 SMNVEV (reference sequence). CDR3 length: 15 residues. V shed 4 bases and J 5 bases; nucleotides not matched to a gene: 10.

V and J are TRBV13 and TRBJ1-2; no reliable D call. V lost 4 bases, J lost 7 bases, and 16 bases lay in between. The CDR3 is 14 residues long. Germline CDR1 and CDR2: PRHDT and FYEKMQ (reference sequence). CDR3: CASSSRKRLSGYTF. Here the CDR3 DNA reads TGTGCCAGCAGCTCGCGAAAACGGTTGAGTGGCTACACCTTC.

J is TRBJ1-2 and V is TRBV5-1; D is ambiguous. V was cut by 3 bases and J by 1 base, with 19 bases left in between. This CDR3 comprises 17 residues. Germline-derived CDR1 and CDR2 are SGHRS and YFSETQ. In nucleotides, the CDR3 is TGCGCCAGCAGCTCTAACACTTTGGCAGGAAGTAACTATGGCTACACCTTC. Amino acids: CASSSNTLAGSNYGYTF.

This clone occurred once. The chain combines TRBV7-9 with TRBJ1-5, with a tentative D call TRBD1 (6 bases). The germline V gene encodes CDR1 SEHNR and CDR2 FQNEAQ (reference sequence). This CDR3 is built from 14 residues. The V end was cut by 5 bases, the J end by 3 bases, with 11 bases between. DNA of the CDR3: TGTGCCAGCAGCGTTACAGGGCTCAATCAGCCCCAGCATTTT. Translation gives CASSVTGLNQPQHF.

The chain combines TRBV7-9 with TRBJ1-3; D uncertain. Germline V gene lookup returns CDR1 SEHNR and CDR2 FQNEAQ (reference sequence). The V gene lost 1 base and the J gene lost 5 bases, with 12 bases spanning the gap. This CDR3 is 15 amino acids long. CDR3 in DNA: TGTGCCAGCAGCTTAGAAGCAGGAGCTAGAAACACCATATATTTT. Residues: CASSLEAGARNTIYF.

The CDR3 protein is CASSAGTGNYGYTF. The CDR3 bases are TGTGCCAGCAGCGCCGGGACAGGGAACTATGGCTACACCTTC. The chain carries TRBV9 and TRBJ1-2; 9 nucleotides match TRBD1. The CDR3 covers 14 residues. The J segment lost 2 bases and the V segment lost 3 bases, leaving 2 bases of the junction unmatched. Germline CDR1 SGDLS, CDR2 YYNGEE.

In its sample, this clone was seen a few times. This chain uses TRBV6-1 with TRBJ1-1; D might be TRBD1 (5 bases). V lost 0 bases and J lost 10, with 12 bases in between. This CDR3 contains 13 residues. Germline V lookup: CDR1 MNHNS, CDR2 SASEGT. CDR3 in DNA: TGTGCCAGCAGTGAAGCGGGACGCCTAAGAGCTTTCTTT. It specifies CASSEAGRLRAFF.